This entry lists 5 T cell receptor beta chains sequenced from one sample in a study of T cells after yellow fever vaccination (dated by TCRdb to the late 2010s). In light of the paper, this sample's treatment or condition label describes: live attenuated yellow fever vaccine strain. Receptor libraries were prepared by 5' RACE. TCRdb lists the instrument as Illumina NovaSeq 6000. Using fastp at Q25 and MiXCR, TCRdb reprocessed the public reads and kept productive beta chains. CDR3 protein duplicates are merged, each entry listing the most common genes and DNA. This sample is represented by some 120,000 distinct CDR3 sequences; roughly 15% of them were singletons. Roughly two fifths of the sample goes to the ten largest clones. Sequences were derived from CD8+ T cells sorted from PBMCs, sampled 5 days after the yellow fever booster vaccination. All receptors come from a man between 18 and 29 years old who received the YFV17D yellow fever vaccine.

The chain joins TRBV7-2 to TRBJ2-1; D is perhaps TRBD2 (6 bases). This CDR3 has 12 residues. CDR1 is SGHTA and CDR2 is FQGNSA in the germline V gene. The germline V and J ends were trimmed by 6 bases and 8 bases, with 11 bases remaining between them. The CDR3 nucleotides read TGTGCCAGCAGGGGGGGAGCGGATGAGCAGTTCTTC. This sequence encodes CASRGGADEQFF.

The chain has TRBV14 and TRBJ1-6; 7 positions match TRBD1. The CDR3 has 12 residues. CDR1 and CDR2 from the germline V gene are SGHDN and FVKESK. The J segment lost 8 bases and the V segment lost 5 bases, leaving 0 bases of the junction unmatched. The CDR3 DNA sequence: TGTGCCAGCAGCGGGACAGATTCACCCCTCCACTTT. It yields the protein CASSGTDSPLHF.

Only one count was recorded for this clonotype. This chain uses TRBV7-9 with TRBJ2-3; the match to TRBD1 covers 10 bases. V lost 3 bases and J lost 6; bases outside the gene matches: 9. The CDR3 loop spans 16 amino acids. Germline V gene sequence: CDR1 SEHNR, CDR2 FQNEAQ (reference sequence). CDR3 coding DNA: TGTGCCAGCAGCTTGGACAGGGGGGGATTTTTGGATACGCAGTATTTT. This sequence encodes CASSLDRGGFLDTQYF.

This clonotype has just a few counts. CDR3 in amino acids: CASSAQDLPEAFF. The CDR3 coding sequence is TGTGCCAGCAGCGCTCAGGACCTGCCAGAAGCTTTCTTT. The chain recombines TRBV9 with TRBJ1-1; D uncertain. This CDR3 contains 13 residues. Germline-derived CDR1 and CDR2 are SGDLS and YYNGEE. Trimming took 3 bases from V and 8 from J, leaving 14 bases between them.

This clonotype was seen ten or more times. The chain carries TRBV6-4 and TRBJ2-2, with 9 bases matching TRBD1. CDR3 length: 17 amino acids. Looked up from germline, CDR1 is MRHNA and CDR2 is SNTAGT. J was trimmed by 6 bases and V by 0 bases; bases with no gene match: 8. CDR3 residues: CASSDSTEQGAAGELFF. In DNA, the CDR3 is TGTGCCAGCAGTGACTCGACCGAACAGGGGGCGGCCGGGGAGCTGTTTTTT.